Each of the 32 T cell receptor beta chains below was sequenced from the same sample in a study of post-analysis software for immune sequencing data. Findings and caveats of the study: In patients, 4 to 6 TRBV segments were more frequent than in controls, with TRBV5-6, TRBV5-1 and TRBV20-1 among them.

The antigens these receptors bind are not known. The TCR beta cDNA libraries carried unique molecular identifiers. TCRdb analysed the PCR reads with MiXCR anew, one entry per CDR3 protein. The repertoire holds 350,000 to 500,000 distinct CDR3 sequences, with approximately 42% as singletons. Material for sequencing was blood. Source of these receptors: a girl aged 2 to 9 with multiple sclerosis.

The J gene is TRBJ1-1, the V gene TRBV7-3; D remains unclear. CDR3 length: 13 amino acids. Trimming left V 3 bases short and J 1 base short, with 6 bases between. Per the germline V gene, CDR1 is SGHTA and CDR2 is FQGTGA. The CDR3 DNA follows: TGTGCCAGCAGCTTTCCCCCGAACACTGAAGCTTTCTTT. Encoded protein: CASSFPPNTEAFF.

The chain employs TRBV6-6 and TRBJ1-2; D unclear. Germline-derived CDR1 and CDR2 are MNHNY and SVGAGI (reference sequence). The CDR3 has 13 residues. Between the trimmed V and J ends, which lost 4 bases and 5 bases, there was a span of 11 bases. The CDR3, as DNA: TGTGCCAGCAGTTCTGACGGTTTTTATGGCTACACCTTC. Its protein product is CASSSDGFYGYTF.

The chain carries TRBV19 and TRBJ1-2; 9 nucleotides line up with TRBD1. J was trimmed by 12 bases and V by 5 bases; bases with no gene match: 7. The CDR3 is 12 amino acids. The germline gives CDR1 LNHDA, CDR2 SQIVND (reference sequence). CDR3 in amino acids: CASSETQGADTF. For the CDR3, the DNA is TGTGCCAGTAGTGAGACACAGGGGGCGGACACCTTC.

This chain joins TRBV29-1 and TRBJ2-3; 10 bases align to TRBD2. This CDR3 contains 16 residues. Trimming at V came to 1 base and at J to 4 bases, leaving 8 bases not matched to a gene. CDR1 and CDR2 (germline): SQVTM, ANQGSEA. The DNA of the CDR3 is TGCAGCGTTGAAGCCGGCGCTAGCGGGAGTTCAGATACGCAGTATTTT. It codes for CSVEAGASGSSDTQYF.

Only one count was recorded for this clonotype. The chain joins TRBV7-2 to TRBJ1-2; D ambiguous. The CDR3 extends over 14 amino acids. Germline V CDR1 and CDR2: SGHTA, FQGNSA. The V and J ends lost 8 bases and 1 base respectively, with 14 bases between them. CDR3 sequence: CASARFGDNYGYTF. The DNA of the CDR3 is TGTGCCAGCGCCCGATTCGGTGATAACTATGGCTACACCTTC.

The J gene is TRBJ2-4, the V gene TRBV12-3 or TRBV12-4; D assignment may be TRBD1 or TRBD2 (5 bases each). The CDR3 loop spans 13 amino acids. Trimming stripped 6 bases from V and 13 bases from J, with 19 bases between. CDR3 amino acids: CASSSLVLGEQYF. The CDR3 DNA follows: TGTGCCAGCAGCTCACTCGTTCTGGGGGAGCAGTACTTC.

The chain is built from TRBV6-2 or TRBV6-3 and TRBJ2-1; D unclear. Trimming removed 4 bases at V and 5 bases at J, with 9 bases between. Germline lookup yields CDR1 MNHEY and CDR2 SVGEGT. This CDR3 spans 13 amino acids. CDR3 in amino acids: CASSFLVHNEQFF. The CDR3 DNA is TGTGCCAGCAGTTTTTTAGTGCACAATGAGCAGTTCTTC.

The V gene is TRBV4-2, the J gene TRBJ2-3; 7 nucleotides align to TRBD2. With V trimmed by 4 bases and J by 4 bases, 8 bases remained unmatched. Germline V gives CDR1 LGHNA, CDR2 YNFKEQ. The CDR3 is 15 residues long. In DNA, the CDR3 is TGTGCCAGCAGCCCCCCTTCGGCGGGAGCAGATACGCAGTATTTT. Protein product: CASSPPSAGADTQYF.

DNA of the CDR3: TGCGCCAGCAGCCAAGTATCCGGGACAGGGGATTTATACGAGCAGTACTTC. Its protein is CASSQVSGTGDLYEQYF. This chain joins TRBV5-1 and TRBJ2-7, with 10 bases that match TRBD1. In germline, CDR1 is SGHRS, CDR2 YFSETQ. Trimming removed 4 bases from V and 4 bases from J; junction bases left unmatched: 14. The CDR3 has 17 residues.

The rearrangement uses TRBV12-3 or TRBV12-4 and TRBJ1-5; D uncertain. This CDR3 region has 15 residues. The V end lost 4 bases, the J end lost 3 bases, and 13 bases lay between the germline ends. The CDR3 sequence: CASSWTGRLNQPQHF. In DNA, the CDR3 is TGTGCCAGCAGTTGGACGGGGAGACTCAATCAGCCCCAGCATTTT.

The chain employs TRBV5-6 and TRBJ2-1; no firm D call. Germline CDR1 reads SGHDT; CDR2 reads YYEEEE. V gave up 4 bases and J gave up 10 bases, with 24 bases separating them. This CDR3 spans 16 amino acids. CDR3 coding DNA: TGTGCCAGCAGCCTGTCCCCAGAGGCATTCGGTGGAGAGCAGTTCTTC. Amino acids: CASSLSPEAFGGEQFF.

This clonotype was counted at least ten times. The chain carries TRBV7-9 and TRBJ2-1; D not certain. The ends were cut back, 3 bases at V and 7 bases at J, with 7 bases in the middle. The CDR3 runs to 12 residues. Germline values: CDR1 SEHNR, CDR2 FQNEAQ (reference sequence). CDR3 region: CASSLARNEQFF. The CDR3 DNA is TGTGCCAGCAGCTTGGCGAGGAATGAGCAGTTCTTC.

The chain carries TRBV7-9 and TRBJ2-5, with 10 bases matching TRBD1. The V segment lost 7 bases and the J segment 1 base; nucleotides outside the gene matches: 9. The CDR3 consists of 16 residues. Germline loops: CDR1 SEHNR, CDR2 FQNEAQ (reference sequence). CDR3 DNA: TGTGCCAGCAAGCTGGCGACAGGGGGCGGCCAAGAGACCCAGTACTTC. Protein product: CASKLATGGGQETQYF.

This clonotype appeared a few times. V is TRBV25-1 and J is TRBJ1-1; weak D call: TRBD1 (5 bases). This CDR3 spans 12 amino acids. Trimming cost V 4 bases and J 8 bases, with 11 bases left between them. CDR1 and CDR2 from the germline V gene are MGHDK and SYGVNS. The CDR3 reads CASSGGAREAFF. The CDR3 nucleotides read TGTGCCAGCAGTGGAGGGGCCCGGGAAGCTTTCTTT.

V usage is TRBV6-1 and J usage is TRBJ2-1; D is possibly TRBD1 (7 bases). Germline CDR1 reads MNHNS; CDR2 reads SASEGT. V lost 3 bases and J 9 bases, leaving 15 bases between the germline ends. The CDR3 has 14 residues. In DNA, the CDR3 is TGTGCCAGCAGTGACCGATACAGGGGAGGTGAGCAGTTCTTC. Translated: CASSDRYRGGEQFF.

This clonotype occurred a few times. This chain uses TRBV7-6 with TRBJ2-4; TRBD1 matches 8 bases. Unmatched junction bases numbered 18, after V lost 3 bases and J lost 2 bases. This CDR3 has 20 residues. The germline gives CDR1 SGHVS, CDR2 FNYEAQ. The CDR3 region is CASSFGPGQVAIGTKNIQYF. CDR3 DNA sequence: TGTGCCAGCAGCTTCGGACCGGGACAGGTGGCCATCGGGACCAAAAACATTCAGTACTTC.

This clonotype has only a few counts. This chain links TRBV29-1 with TRBJ2-1, with D perhaps TRBD1 (5 bases). Per the germline V gene, CDR1 is SQVTM and CDR2 is ANQGSEA. Trimming took 7 bases from V and 12 from J, leaving 22 bases between them. The CDR3 is 13 amino acids. CDR3 region: CSGKVRSDSGQFF. CDR3 in DNA: TGCAGCGGGAAAGTGCGATCTGACAGTGGGCAGTTCTTC.

This clonotype was seen only a few times. The rearrangement uses TRBV5-1 and TRBJ2-7; D tentatively reads TRBD1 or TRBD2 (5 bases each). V was trimmed by 3 bases and J by 4 bases, leaving 14 bases between them. Germline values: CDR1 SGHRS, CDR2 YFSETQ. The length of the CDR3 is 14 residues. The CDR3 coding sequence is TGCGCCAGCAGCTACGCCGGGACCATTTACGAGCAGTACTTC. Residues: CASSYAGTIYEQYF.

This clonotype was counted only a few times. The chain combines TRBV20-1 with TRBJ2-7; D remains ambiguous. Germline V gene data show CDR1 as DFQATT and CDR2 as SNEGSKA (reference sequence). V was clipped by 6 bases and J by 2 bases, with 11 bases between them. This CDR3 is built from 12 residues. In DNA form, the CDR3 reads TGCAGTGCCCTAGTACGCACCTACGAGCAGTACTTC. This sequence encodes CSALVRTYEQYF.

This chain links TRBV13 with TRBJ2-5; TRBD1 matches 7 bases. V was pared by 5 bases and J by 2 bases, with 5 bases of the junction left unmatched. The germline CDR1 and CDR2 sequences are PRHDT and FYEKMQ (reference sequence). The CDR3 has 14 residues. CDR3 in DNA: TGTGCCAGCAGCCCTAGGGACAGACAAGAGACCCAGTACTTC. Translation gives CASSPRDRQETQYF.

The chain couples TRBV7-2 to TRBJ2-7; 7 positions match TRBD2. The J call may not be correct, given that the DNA end is closer to TRBJ2-5. This CDR3 is built from 16 residues. Looked up from germline, CDR1 is SGHTA and CDR2 is FQGNSA. CDR3 amino acids: CASSFWLAWEGETQYF. The DNA for the CDR3 is TGTGCCAGCAGCTTTTGGTTGGCGTGGGAGGGGGAGACCCAGTACTTC.

The J gene is TRBJ2-1, the V gene TRBV28; the D gene is possibly TRBD1 (6 bases). CDR3 size: 15 residues. Germline CDR1 MDHEN, CDR2 SYDVKM. Trimming left V 6 bases short and J 3 bases short, with 15 bases between. CDR3 coding DNA: TGTGCCAGCAGGACACAGGGAGCGAACTACAATGAGCAGTTCTTC. Translation gives CASRTQGANYNEQFF.

This chain uses TRBV29-1 with TRBJ1-2, with D uncertain. Germline V gives CDR1 SQVTM, CDR2 ANQGSEA. V was cut by 3 bases and J by 7 bases, with 15 bases left in between. CDR3 size: 13 residues. CDR3 in amino acids: CSVEDWGDGGYTF. CDR3 in DNA: TGCAGCGTTGAGGACTGGGGAGATGGTGGCTACACCTTC.

Notes on this clonotype: It is likely a read error, because the conserved phenylalanine at the end of the CDR3 is missing. The chain links TRBV15 to TRBJ1-2, with D possibly being TRBD1 (5 bases). The CDR3 runs 14 residues. Deletions cut 0 bases from V and 3 bases from J, with 8 bases between. The germline CDR1 and CDR2 sequences are LNHNV and YYDKDF (reference sequence). The CDR3 region is CATSRDGGDYGYTC. Here the CDR3 DNA reads TGTGCCACCAGCAGAGATGGGGGTGACTATGGCTACACCTGC.

This clonotype turned up a few times. The chain uses TRBV4-3 and TRBJ1-2; no firm D call. The CDR3 runs 14 residues. With 3 bases removed from V and 6 bases from J, the gap between germline ends came to 14 bases. Per germline, CDR1 LGHNA and CDR2 YSLEER. In nucleotides, the CDR3 is TGCGCCAGCAGCCAGTTACAGAGCACCCATGGCTACACCTTC. Its translation: CASSQLQSTHGYTF.

The chain is built from TRBV24-1 and TRBJ2-1; TRBD2 aligns across 9 bases. The CDR3 covers 20 residues. The V gene end was trimmed by 4 bases and the J gene end by 0 bases; junction bases not matched to a gene: 15. Germline CDR1 reads KGHDR; CDR2 reads SFDVKD. The CDR3 protein is CATSDPRGSGRSGSYNEQFF. CDR3 sequence (DNA): TGTGCCACCAGTGACCCGAGGGGTAGCGGGAGATCGGGCTCCTACAATGAGCAGTTCTTC.

This clonotype was observed a few times. This chain uses TRBV7-3 with TRBJ1-2; TRBD1 agrees at 9 bases. The V gene's germline CDR1 is SGHTA and CDR2 FQGTGA. CDR3 length equals 15 residues. V shed 0 bases, J shed 3 bases, and the junction held 2 bases outside the gene matches. The CDR3 here is CASSLTRTGDYGYTF. The CDR3 DNA reads TGTGCCAGCAGCTTAACTCGGACAGGGGACTATGGCTACACCTTC. The full variable domain, completed using reference TRBV7-3 and TRBJ1-2, is GAGVSQTPSNKVTEKGKYVELRCDPISGHTALYWYRQSLGQGPEFLIYFQGTGAADDSGLPNDRFFAVRPEGSVSTLKIQRTERGDSAVYLCASSLTRTGDYGYTFGSGTRLTVV.

The rearrangement links TRBV3-1 to TRBJ1-2; 7 positions match TRBD1. V trimming: 5 bases; J trimming: 1 base; junction bases outside the gene matches: 4. There are 14 residues in the CDR3. CDR1 and CDR2 (germline): LGHDT, YNNKEL (reference sequence). Here the CDR3 DNA reads TGTGCCAGCAGCGACAGGGATTATAACTATGGCTACACCTTC. It yields the protein CASSDRDYNYGYTF.

Concerning this clonotype: A clone one base away is much larger, so this may be a read error. The CDR3 end shows no conserved phenylalanine or tryptophan, and so a read error is likely. J is TRBJ1-2 and V is TRBV29-1, with 7 nucleotides matching TRBD1. V lost 3 bases, J lost 4 bases, and 8 bases stayed unmatched. This CDR3 contains 14 residues. Per the germline V gene, CDR1 is SQVTM and CDR2 is ANQGSEA. CDR3 sequence (DNA): TGCAGCGTTGAGAACCCGGACAGGAGCTATGGCTACACCATC. This sequence encodes CSVENPDRSYGYTI.

V is TRBV29-1 and J is TRBJ1-6; D might be TRBD1 (6 bases). The V gene's germline CDR1 is SQVTM and CDR2 ANQGSEA. V lost 5 bases to trimming and J lost 4 bases, with 9 bases between them. CDR3 size: 13 residues. CDR3 loop: CSVRQEYNSPLHF. CDR3 bases: TGCAGCGTTAGACAGGAGTATAATTCACCCCTCCACTTT.

The rearrangement joins TRBV24-1 to TRBJ2-2; D perhaps matches TRBD1 (5 bases). The CDR3 spans 16 residues. Germline V gene data show CDR1 as KGHDR and CDR2 as SFDVKD. The germline V and J ends were trimmed by 1 base and 0 bases, with 8 bases remaining between them. CDR3 sequence reads: CATSDFSGTNTGELFF. The CDR3 DNA is TGTGCCACCAGTGATTTTTCAGGGACGAACACCGGGGAGCTGTTTTTT.

This clonotype was recorded at least ten times. V usage is TRBV7-2 and J usage is TRBJ2-3; D ambiguous. This CDR3 spans 14 amino acids. CDR1 and CDR2 (germline): SGHTA, FQGNSA. Trimming cost V 5 bases and J 4 bases, with 13 bases left between them. CDR3 sequence: CASSPRMGADTQYF. Here the CDR3 DNA reads TGTGCCAGCAGCCCGAGGATGGGCGCAGATACGCAGTATTTT.